This TCR beta chain was profiled in a study of spatial heterogeneity in lung cancer. Study background: More than nine raw reads, on average, carried each unique TCR and UMI combination.

TCRdb re-called the 5' RACE reads through MiXCR, storing one row per CDR3 protein. The table shows fewer than 45,000 distinct CDR3 sequences, with less than 9% occurring only once. Time point: sample taken at primary tumor resection. 72 TRACERx patients with early, untreated non-small cell lung cancer donated samples. Whole RNA, which was extracted from tumor, nontumor lung tissue or frozen PBMC, was sequenced without any cell sorting. Trimming removed 1 base at V and 5 bases at J, with 3 bases between. This CDR3 contains 11 residues. Per the germline V gene, CDR1 is SGHDT and CDR2 is YYEEEE. This clonotype was seen at least ten times.

The rearrangement joins TRBV5-6 to TRBJ2-5; D is unclear. The TCR was taken from a female donor with early-stage non-small cell lung cancer. The source material was PBMCs, sampled at surgery. The CDR3 is CASSLRETQYF. DNA of the CDR3: TGTGCCAGCAGCTTGAGGGAGACCCAGTACTTC.